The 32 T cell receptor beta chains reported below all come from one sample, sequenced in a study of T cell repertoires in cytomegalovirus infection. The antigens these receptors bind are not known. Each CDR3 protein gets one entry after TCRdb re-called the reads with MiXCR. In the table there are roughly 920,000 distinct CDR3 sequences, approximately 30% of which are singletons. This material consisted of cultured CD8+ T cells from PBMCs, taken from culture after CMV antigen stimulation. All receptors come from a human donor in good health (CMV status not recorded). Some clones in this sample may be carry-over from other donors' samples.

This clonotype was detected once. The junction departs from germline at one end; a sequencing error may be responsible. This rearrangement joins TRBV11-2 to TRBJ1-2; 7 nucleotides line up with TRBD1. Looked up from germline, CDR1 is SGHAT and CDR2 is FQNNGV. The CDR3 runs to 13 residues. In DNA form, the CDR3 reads TGTGCCGGCAGCTCCGGGACAGCCCATGGCTACACCTTC. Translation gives CAGSSGTAHGYTF.

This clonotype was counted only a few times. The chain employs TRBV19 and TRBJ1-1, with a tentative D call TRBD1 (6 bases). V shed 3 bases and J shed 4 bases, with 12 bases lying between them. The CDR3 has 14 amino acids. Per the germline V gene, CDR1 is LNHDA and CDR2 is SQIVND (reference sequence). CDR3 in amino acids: CASSIAGVGTEAFF. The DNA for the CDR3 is TGTGCCAGTAGTATCGCAGGGGTGGGCACTGAAGCTTTCTTT.

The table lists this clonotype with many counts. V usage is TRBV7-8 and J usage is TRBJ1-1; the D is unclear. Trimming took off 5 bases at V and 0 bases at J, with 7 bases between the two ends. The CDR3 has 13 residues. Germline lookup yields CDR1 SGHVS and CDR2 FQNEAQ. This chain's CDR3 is CASSPALNTEAFF. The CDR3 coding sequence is TGTGCCAGCAGCCCCGCACTGAACACTGAAGCTTTCTTT.

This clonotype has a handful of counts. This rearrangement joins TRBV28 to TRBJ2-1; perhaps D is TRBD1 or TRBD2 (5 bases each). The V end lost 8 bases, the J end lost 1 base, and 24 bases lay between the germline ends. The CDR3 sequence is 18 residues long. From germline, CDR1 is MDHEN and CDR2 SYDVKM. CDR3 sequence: CASWDRVWNARSYNEQFF. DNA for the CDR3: TGTGCCAGCTGGGACCGGGTTTGGAACGCCAGATCCTACAATGAGCAGTTCTTC.

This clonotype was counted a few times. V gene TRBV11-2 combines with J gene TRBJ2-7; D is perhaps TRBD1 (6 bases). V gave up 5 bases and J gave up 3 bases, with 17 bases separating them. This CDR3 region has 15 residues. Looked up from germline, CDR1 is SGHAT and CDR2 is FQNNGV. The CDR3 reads CASSLGTRRYYEQYF. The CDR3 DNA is TGTGCCAGCAGCCTCGGGACACGCCGTTACTACGAGCAGTACTTC.

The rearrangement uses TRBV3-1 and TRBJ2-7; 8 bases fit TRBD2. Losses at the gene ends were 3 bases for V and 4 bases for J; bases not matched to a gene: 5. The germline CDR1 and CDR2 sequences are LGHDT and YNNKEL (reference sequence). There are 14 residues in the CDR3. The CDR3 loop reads CASSHSGGEYEQYF. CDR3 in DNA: TGTGCCAGCAGCCATTCCGGGGGGGAATACGAGCAGTACTTC.

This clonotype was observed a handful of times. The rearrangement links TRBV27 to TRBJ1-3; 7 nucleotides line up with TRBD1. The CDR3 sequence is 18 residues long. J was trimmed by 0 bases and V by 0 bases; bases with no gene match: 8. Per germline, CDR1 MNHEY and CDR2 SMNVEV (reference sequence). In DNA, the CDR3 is TGTGCCAGCAGTTTATCAAGCCCAGGGGGGGGCTCTGGAAACACCATATATTTT. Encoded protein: CASSLSSPGGGSGNTIYF.

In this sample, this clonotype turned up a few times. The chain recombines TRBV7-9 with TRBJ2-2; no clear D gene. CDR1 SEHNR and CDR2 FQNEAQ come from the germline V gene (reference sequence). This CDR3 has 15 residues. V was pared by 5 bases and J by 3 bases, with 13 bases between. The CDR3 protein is CASSPLSQYTGELFF. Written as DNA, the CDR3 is TGTGCCAGCAGCCCCCTATCCCAGTACACCGGGGAGCTGTTTTTT. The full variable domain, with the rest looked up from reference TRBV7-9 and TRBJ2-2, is DTGVSQNPRHKITKRGQNVTFRCDPISEHNRLYWYRQTLGQGPEFLTYFQNEAQLEKSRLLSDRFSAERPKGSFSTLEIQRTEQGDSAMYLCASSPLSQYTGELFFGEGSRLTVL.

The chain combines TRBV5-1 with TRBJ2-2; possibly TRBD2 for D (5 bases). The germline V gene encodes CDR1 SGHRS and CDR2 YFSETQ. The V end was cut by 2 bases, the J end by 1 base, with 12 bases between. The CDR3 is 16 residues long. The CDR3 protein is CASSFGGLLNTGELFF. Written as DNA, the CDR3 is TGCGCCAGCAGCTTCGGCGGACTCTTGAACACCGGGGAGCTGTTTTTT.

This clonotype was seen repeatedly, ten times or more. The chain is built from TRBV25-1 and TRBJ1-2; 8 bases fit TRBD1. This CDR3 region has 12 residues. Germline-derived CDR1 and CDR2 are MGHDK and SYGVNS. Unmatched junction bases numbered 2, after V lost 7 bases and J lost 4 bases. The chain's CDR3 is CASTGGAYGYTF. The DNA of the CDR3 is TGTGCCAGCACAGGGGGCGCCTATGGCTACACCTTC.

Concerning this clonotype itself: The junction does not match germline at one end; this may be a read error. CDR3 coding DNA: TGTGCCAGCAGCTTGCTCGACAGGGGTAGTCTTGGCTACACCTTC. Its translation: CASSLLDRGSLGYTF. This sequence joins TRBV5-3 and TRBJ1-2, with 8 bases lining up with TRBD1. TRBV5-3 is classed as an ORF, of uncertain function. This CDR3 is 15 amino acids long.

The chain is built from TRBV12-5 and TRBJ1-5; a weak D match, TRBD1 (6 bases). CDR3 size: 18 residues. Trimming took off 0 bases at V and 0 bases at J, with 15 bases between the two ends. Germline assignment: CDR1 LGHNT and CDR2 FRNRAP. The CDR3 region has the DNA TGTGCTAGTGGTTTGGTTGAGGACAGACCGTATAGCAATCAGCCCCAGCATTTT. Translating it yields CASGLVEDRPYSNQPQHF.

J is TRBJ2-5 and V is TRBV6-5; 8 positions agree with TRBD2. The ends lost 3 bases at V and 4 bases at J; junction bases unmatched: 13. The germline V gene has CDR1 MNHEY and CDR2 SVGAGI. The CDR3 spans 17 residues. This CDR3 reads CASSYRRAGARGETQYF. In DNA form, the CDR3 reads TGTGCCAGCAGTTATAGGCGAGCGGGGGCCCGGGGAGAGACCCAGTACTTC.

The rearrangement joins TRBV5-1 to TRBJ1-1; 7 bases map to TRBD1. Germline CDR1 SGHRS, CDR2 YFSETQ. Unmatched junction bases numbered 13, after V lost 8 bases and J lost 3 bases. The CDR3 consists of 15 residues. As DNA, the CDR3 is TGCGCCAGTTCCACAGGGGTCGCTACGGACACTGAAGCTTTCTTT. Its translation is CASSTGVATDTEAFF. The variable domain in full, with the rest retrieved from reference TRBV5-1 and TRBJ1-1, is KAGVTQTPRYLIKTRGQQVTLSCSPISGHRSVSWYQQTPGQGLQFLFEYFSETQRNKGNFPGRFSGRQFSNSRSEMNVSTLELGDSALYLCASSTGVATDTEAFFGQGTRLTVV.

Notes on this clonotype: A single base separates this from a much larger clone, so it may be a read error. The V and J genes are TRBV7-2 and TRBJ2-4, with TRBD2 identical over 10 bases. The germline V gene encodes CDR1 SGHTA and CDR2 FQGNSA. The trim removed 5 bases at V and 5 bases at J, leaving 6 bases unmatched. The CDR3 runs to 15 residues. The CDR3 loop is CASSTSGGAENIQYF. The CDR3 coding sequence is TGTGCCAGCAGCACAAGCGGGGGGGCTGAAAACATTCAGTACTTC.

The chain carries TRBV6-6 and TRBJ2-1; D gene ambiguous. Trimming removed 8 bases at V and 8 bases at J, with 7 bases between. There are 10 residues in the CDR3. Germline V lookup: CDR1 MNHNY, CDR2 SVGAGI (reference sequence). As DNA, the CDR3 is TGTGCCAGCGGTATTGATGAGCAGTTCTTC. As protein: CASGIDEQFF.

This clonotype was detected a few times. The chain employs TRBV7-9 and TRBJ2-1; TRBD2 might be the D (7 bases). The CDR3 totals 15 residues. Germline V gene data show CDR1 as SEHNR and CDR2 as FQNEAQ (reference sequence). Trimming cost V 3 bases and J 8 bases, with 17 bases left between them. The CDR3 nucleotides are TGTGCCAGCAGCTTCGACGGGGGGCGGAGGTATGAGCAGTTCTTC. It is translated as CASSFDGGRRYEQFF.

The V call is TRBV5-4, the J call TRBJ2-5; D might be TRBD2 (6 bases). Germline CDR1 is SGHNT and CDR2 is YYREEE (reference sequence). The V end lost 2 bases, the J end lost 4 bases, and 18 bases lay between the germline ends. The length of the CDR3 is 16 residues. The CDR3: CASSFGRDFLRETQYF. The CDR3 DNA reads TGTGCCAGCAGCTTCGGCCGGGACTTTTTAAGAGAGACCCAGTACTTC.

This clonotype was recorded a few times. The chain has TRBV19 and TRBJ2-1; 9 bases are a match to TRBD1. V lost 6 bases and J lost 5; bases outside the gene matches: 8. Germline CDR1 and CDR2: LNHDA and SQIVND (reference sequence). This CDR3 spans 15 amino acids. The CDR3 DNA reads TGTGCCAGTAGGCCACAGGGGGCCTACAACAATGAGCAGTTCTTC. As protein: CASRPQGAYNNEQFF.

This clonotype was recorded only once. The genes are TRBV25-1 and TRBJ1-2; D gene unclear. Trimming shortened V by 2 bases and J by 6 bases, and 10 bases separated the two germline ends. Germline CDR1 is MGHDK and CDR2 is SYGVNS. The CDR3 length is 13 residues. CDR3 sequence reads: CASSEPHSHGYTF. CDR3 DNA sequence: TGTGCCAGCAGTGAACCCCACAGTCATGGCTACACCTTC.

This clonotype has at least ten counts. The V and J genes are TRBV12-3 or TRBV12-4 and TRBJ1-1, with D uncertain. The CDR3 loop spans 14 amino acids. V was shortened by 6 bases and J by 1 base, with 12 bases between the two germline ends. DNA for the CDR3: TGTGCCAGCAGCCCCCGGAATGCGAACACTGAAGCTTTCTTT. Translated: CASSPRNANTEAFF.

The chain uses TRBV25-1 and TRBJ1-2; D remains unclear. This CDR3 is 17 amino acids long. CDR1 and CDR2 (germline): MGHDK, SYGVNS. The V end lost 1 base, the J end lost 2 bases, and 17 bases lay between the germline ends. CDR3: CASSESETTDVNYGYTF. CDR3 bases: TGTGCCAGCAGTGAATCGGAGACAACAGACGTGAACTATGGCTACACCTTC.

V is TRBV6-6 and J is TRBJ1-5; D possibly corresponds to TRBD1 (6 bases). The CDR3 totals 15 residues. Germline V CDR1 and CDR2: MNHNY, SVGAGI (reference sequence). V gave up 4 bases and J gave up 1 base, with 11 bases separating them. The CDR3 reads CASSSRTESNQPQHF. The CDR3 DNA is TGTGCCAGCAGTTCACGGACAGAAAGCAATCAGCCCCAGCATTTT.

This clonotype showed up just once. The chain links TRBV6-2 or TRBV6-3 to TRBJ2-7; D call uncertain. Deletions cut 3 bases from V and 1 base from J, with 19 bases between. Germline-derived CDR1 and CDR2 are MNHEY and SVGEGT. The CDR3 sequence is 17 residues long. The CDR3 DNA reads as TGTGCCAGCAGTTATGAACCTCGACGGGCCGAATCCTACGAGCAGTACGTC. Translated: CASSYEPRRAESYEQYV.

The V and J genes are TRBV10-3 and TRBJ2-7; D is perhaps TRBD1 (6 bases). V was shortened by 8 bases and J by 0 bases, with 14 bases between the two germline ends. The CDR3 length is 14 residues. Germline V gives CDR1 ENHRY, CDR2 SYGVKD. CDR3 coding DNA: TGTGCCATCGGGGACACTCACTCCTCCTACGAGCAGTACTTC. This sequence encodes CAIGDTHSSYEQYF.

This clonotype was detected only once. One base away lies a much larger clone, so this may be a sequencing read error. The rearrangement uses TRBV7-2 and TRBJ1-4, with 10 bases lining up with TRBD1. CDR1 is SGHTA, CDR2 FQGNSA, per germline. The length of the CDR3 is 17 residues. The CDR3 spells CASSLSRQGAYNEELFF. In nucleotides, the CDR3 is TGTGCCAGCAGCCTCTCCAGACAGGGGGCATATAATGAAGAACTGTTTTTT.

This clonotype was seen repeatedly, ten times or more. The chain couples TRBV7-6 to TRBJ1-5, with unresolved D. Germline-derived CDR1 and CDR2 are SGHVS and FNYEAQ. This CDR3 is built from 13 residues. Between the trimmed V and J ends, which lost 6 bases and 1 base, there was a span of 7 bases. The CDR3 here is CASSMGSNQPQHF. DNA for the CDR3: TGTGCCAGCAGTATGGGGAGCAATCAGCCCCAGCATTTT.

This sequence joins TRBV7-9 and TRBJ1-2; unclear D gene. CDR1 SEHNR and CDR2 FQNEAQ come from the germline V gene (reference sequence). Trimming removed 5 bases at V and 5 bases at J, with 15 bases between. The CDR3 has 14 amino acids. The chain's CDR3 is CASSPVLSEYGYTF. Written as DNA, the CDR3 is TGTGCCAGCAGCCCAGTTCTAAGCGAGTATGGCTACACCTTC.

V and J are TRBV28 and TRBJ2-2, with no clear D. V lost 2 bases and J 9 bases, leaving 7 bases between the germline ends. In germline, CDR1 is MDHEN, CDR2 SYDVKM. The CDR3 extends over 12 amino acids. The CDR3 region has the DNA TGTGCCAGCAGTTTAGGTTTGCGGGAGCTGTTTTTT. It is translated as CASSLGLRELFF.

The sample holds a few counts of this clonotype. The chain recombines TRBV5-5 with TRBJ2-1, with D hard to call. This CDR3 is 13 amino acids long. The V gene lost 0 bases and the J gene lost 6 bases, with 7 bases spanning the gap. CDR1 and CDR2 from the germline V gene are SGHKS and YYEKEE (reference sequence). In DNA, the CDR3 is TGTGCCAGCAGCTTGGCGGTTACCAATGAGCAGTTCTTC. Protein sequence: CASSLAVTNEQFF.

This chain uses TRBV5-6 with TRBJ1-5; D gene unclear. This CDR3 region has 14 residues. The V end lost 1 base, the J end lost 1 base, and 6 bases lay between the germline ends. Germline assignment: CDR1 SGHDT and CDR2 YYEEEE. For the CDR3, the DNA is TGTGCCAGCAGCTTGAGGTGGAGCAATCAGCCCCAGCATTTT. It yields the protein CASSLRWSNQPQHF.

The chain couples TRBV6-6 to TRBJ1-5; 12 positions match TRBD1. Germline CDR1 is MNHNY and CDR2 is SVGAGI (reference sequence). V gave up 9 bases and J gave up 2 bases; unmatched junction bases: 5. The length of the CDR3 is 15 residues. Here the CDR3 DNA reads TGTGCCAGTACCGGGACAGGGGGCGGCAATCAGCCCCAGCATTTT. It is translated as CASTGTGGGNQPQHF.